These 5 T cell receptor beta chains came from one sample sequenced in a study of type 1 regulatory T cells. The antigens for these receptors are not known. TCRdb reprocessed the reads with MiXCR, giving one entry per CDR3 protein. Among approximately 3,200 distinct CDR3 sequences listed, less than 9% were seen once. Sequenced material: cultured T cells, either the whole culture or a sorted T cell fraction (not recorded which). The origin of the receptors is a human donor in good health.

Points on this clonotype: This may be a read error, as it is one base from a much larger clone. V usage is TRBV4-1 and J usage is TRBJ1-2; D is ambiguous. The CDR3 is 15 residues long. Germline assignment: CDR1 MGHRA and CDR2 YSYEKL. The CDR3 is CASSQSPGVGYGYIF. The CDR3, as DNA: TGCGCCAGCAGCCAATCCCCCGGGGTTGGATATGGCTACATCTTC.

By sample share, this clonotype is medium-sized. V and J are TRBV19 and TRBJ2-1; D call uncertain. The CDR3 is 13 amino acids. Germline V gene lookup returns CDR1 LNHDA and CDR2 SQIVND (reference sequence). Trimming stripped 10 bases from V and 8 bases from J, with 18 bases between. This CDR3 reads CATASGPSYEQFF. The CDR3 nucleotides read TGTGCCACAGCCTCCGGACCAAGCTATGAGCAGTTCTTC.

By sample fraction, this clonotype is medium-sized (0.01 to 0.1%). The CDR3 DNA reads as TGTGCCAGCAGTTTAGGTCCTAGCGGCTACGAGCAGTACTTC. The encoded protein is CASSLGPSGYEQYF. This rearrangement joins TRBV27 to TRBJ2-7; TRBD2 matches 7 bases. This CDR3 region has 14 residues. Germline CDR1 MNHEY, CDR2 SMNVEV (reference sequence). The V segment lost 2 bases and the J segment 3 bases; nucleotides outside the gene matches: 4.

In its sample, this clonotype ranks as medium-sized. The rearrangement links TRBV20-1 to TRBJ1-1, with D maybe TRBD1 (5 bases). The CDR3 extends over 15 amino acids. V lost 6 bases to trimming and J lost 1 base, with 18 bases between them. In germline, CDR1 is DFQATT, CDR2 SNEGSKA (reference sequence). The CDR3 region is CSAGGVEGENTEAFF. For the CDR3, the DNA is TGCAGTGCCGGAGGGGTAGAAGGGGAGAACACTGAAGCTTTCTTT.

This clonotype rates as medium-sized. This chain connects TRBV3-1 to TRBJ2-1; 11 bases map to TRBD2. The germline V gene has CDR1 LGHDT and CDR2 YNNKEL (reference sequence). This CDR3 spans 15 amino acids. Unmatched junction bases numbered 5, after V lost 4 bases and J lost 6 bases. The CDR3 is CASSLGLAVGNEQFF. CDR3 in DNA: TGTGCCAGCAGCCTGGGACTAGCGGTGGGCAATGAGCAGTTCTTC.